This TCR beta chain was documented in a study of cytomegalovirus exposure and HLA in healthy donors. Study details: Drawn from HLA-typed donors, 80 million to 100 million unique TCRs were held in an early data release. General study results and limits: Within a later analysis, the majority of CMV-associated TCR beta chains appeared HLA-restricted. A later analysis associated 15,000 to 20,000 TCR beta sequences with HLA alleles at a 0.05 false discovery rate. It was around 160 TCR beta chains that were listed as cytomegalovirus-associated.

The CDR3 runs 16 residues. Germline V gene lookup returns CDR1 SGHVS and CDR2 FNYEAQ. Between the trimmed V and J ends, which lost 0 bases and 1 base, there was a span of 9 bases. PCR employed 60 Vbeta and 13 Jbeta primers. Sequencing used immunoSEQ multiplex PCR; TCRdb keeps in-frame clones, though not all of them. This sample has 100,000 to 150,000 clones, with approximately 80% found just once. Details on this clone: What it recognizes is unknown.

The chain has TRBV7-6 and TRBJ2-2; possible D gene TRBD2, 7 bases. The specimen was PBMCs. The receptor comes from a human donor in good health. CDR3 amino acids: CASSLAGGRNTGELFF. The CDR3 DNA follows: TGTGCCAGCAGCTTAGCGGGGGGGCGGAACACCGGGGAGCTGTTTTTT. The whole variable domain, remainder taken from reference TRBV7-6 and TRBJ2-2, is GAGVSQSPRYKVTKRGQDVALRCDPISGHVSLYWYRQALGQGPEFLTYFNYEAQQDKSGLPNDRFSAERPEGSISTLTIQRTEQRDSAMYRCASSLAGGRNTGELFFGEGSRLTVL.